The clone carrying this TCR beta chain showed up many times. The antigen is undetermined. This sample is drawn from a study of early T cells in non-severe SARS-CoV-2 infection. Study at large: Investigators sequenced bulk RNA drawn from unsorted whole blood, and chains remained unpaired. Regarding the study as a whole: Matching results from VDJdb favored anti-spike CD8 responses, leaving private and CD4 specificities undetected.

Trimming stripped 2 bases from V and 0 bases from J, with 3 bases between. The length of the CDR3 is 13 residues. The V gene's germline CDR1 is SGDLS and CDR2 YYNGEE. Unique molecular identifiers (one per individual cDNA molecule) were attached. TCRdb re-analysed the 5' RACE reads in MiXCR, keeping a single row per CDR3 protein. The sample contains around 57,000 distinct CDR3 sequences, 4.5% to 7.5% of which appear only once. The chain employs TRBV9 and TRBJ2-4; D uncertain. The sample here was whole blood, taken at baseline. This TCR was recovered from an adult who was a healthcare worker with PCR-confirmed SARS-CoV-2 infection or an uninfected control (not recorded which). The CDR3 nucleotides are TGTGCCAGCAGCGTGGGAGCCAAAAACATTCAGTACTTC. Translated, it gives CASSVGAKNIQYF. Full variable domain (outside the CDR3, taken from reference TRBV9 and TRBJ2-4): DSGVTQTPKHLITATGQRVTLRCSPRSGDLSVYWYQQSLDQGLQFLIQYYNGEERAKGNILERFSAQQFPDLHSELNLSSLELGDSALYFCASSVGAKNIQYFGAGTRLSVL.